This TCR beta chain emerged from a study of T cell changes during pregnancy in multiple sclerosis. Germline V CDR1 and CDR2: SEHNR, FQNEAQ (reference sequence). The CDR3 extends over 15 amino acids. V was pared by 5 bases and J by 0 bases, with 6 bases of the junction left unmatched. The table lists this clone with a count of one. The method was immunoSEQ multiplex PCR; TCRdb's version includes in-frame clones alone and lacks a portion of them. The table records 23,000 or so clones, approximately 90% of them present only once. The chain uses TRBV7-9 and TRBJ1-1; 7 bases are a match to TRBD1. This receptor was identified in a female donor in good health, enrolled as a control in a pregnancy study. The sample was CD8+ T cells from peripheral blood mononuclear cells, taken in the first trimester of pregnancy. CDR3 region: CASSPPDRLNTEAFF. The DNA for the CDR3 is TGTGCCAGCAGCCCCCCGGACAGGCTGAACACTGAAGCTTTCTTT.